This T cell receptor (beta chain) stems from a study of circulating and synovial CD4+ cells in juvenile arthritis. This clone was picked up one time. Its antigen remains unidentified. The germline V gene has CDR1 MNHEY and CDR2 SVGAGI. The CDR3 is 13 amino acids. Trimming shortened V by 2 bases and J by 0 bases, and 4 bases separated the two germline ends. Generated by immunoSEQ multiplex PCR, the TCRdb table keeps only in-frame clones and is missing some. This sample has around 14,000 clones, with approximately 88% found just once. Sequenced samples came from active juvenile idiopathic arthritis patients. Study observations and caveats: CPL and bulk CD4 samples differed at least tenfold in T cell genomes. Some such blood samples were as oligoclonal as synovium.

The clonotype comes from a human patient with juvenile idiopathic arthritis. Some clones in this sample may be carry-over from other donors' samples. Material for sequencing was CD4+ T cells from synovial fluid. The chain employs TRBV6-5 and TRBJ1-2, with unresolved D. CDR3 loop: CASSYDTNYGYTF. CDR3 DNA: TGTGCCAGCAGTTACGACACTAACTATGGCTACACCTTC.